Given below is one T cell receptor beta chain in context. This sample was included in a study of patients and donors after allogeneic stem cell transplantation. TCRdb itself ran the RT-PCR reads through MiXCR, one entry per CDR3 protein. The sample lists 15,000 or so distinct CDR3 sequences, 27% seen once, with about 35% in the top ten. The TCR comes from a human donor who was either an allogeneic HSCT recipient or a stem cell or donor lymphocyte infusion donor (not recorded which). It is not recorded whose cells these are; they may come from a transplant donor. Input material: blood, either unsorted or a sorted T cell fraction (not recorded which).

For the CDR3, the DNA is TGTGCCAGCAGTTCCCGACCCGACAGGTATAATTCACCCCTCCACTTT. Protein product: CASSSRPDRYNSPLHF. This rearrangement joins TRBV27 to TRBJ1-6; D possibly corresponds to TRBD1 (6 bases). Germline values: CDR1 MNHEY, CDR2 SMNVEV (reference sequence). With 4 bases removed from V and 4 bases from J, the gap between germline ends came to 14 bases. This CDR3 spans 16 amino acids.